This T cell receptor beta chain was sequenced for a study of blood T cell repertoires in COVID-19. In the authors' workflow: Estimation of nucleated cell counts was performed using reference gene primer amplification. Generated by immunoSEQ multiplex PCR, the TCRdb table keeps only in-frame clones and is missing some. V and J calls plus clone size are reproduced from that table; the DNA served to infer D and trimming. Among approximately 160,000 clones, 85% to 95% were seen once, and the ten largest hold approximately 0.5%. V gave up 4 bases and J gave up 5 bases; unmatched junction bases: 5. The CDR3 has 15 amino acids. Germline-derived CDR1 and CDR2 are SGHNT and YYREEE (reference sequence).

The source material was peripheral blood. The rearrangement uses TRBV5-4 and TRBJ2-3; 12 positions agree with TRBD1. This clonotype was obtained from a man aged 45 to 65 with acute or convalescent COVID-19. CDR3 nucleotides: TGTGCCAGCAGCCCCGGGACAGGGGGCGTAGATACGCAGTATTTT. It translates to CASSPGTGGVDTQYF.